A single sample is the source of the 22 T cell receptor beta chains below, sequenced in a study of T cell responses to AZD1222 COVID-19 vaccine. Data came from immunoSEQ multiplex PCR; TCRdb stores just in-frame clones and leaves some out. The data contain 160,000 or so clones, 92% of them seen just once; the ten biggest clones take up around 4.5%. Sample: peripheral blood, taken on day 0 of MenACWY control vaccination. The receptors were sampled from an adult in good health.

This chain connects TRBV3-1 (or the pseudogene TRBV3-2) to TRBJ1-1; the D is unclear. The V gene lost 3 bases and the J gene lost 0 bases, with 11 bases spanning the gap. In germline, CDR1 is LGHDT, CDR2 YNNKEL (reference sequence). CDR3 length: 15 amino acids. In DNA, the CDR3 is TGTGCCAGCAGCCAGGAGTTAGGGTTGAACACTGAAGCTTTCTTT. This gives the protein CASSQELGLNTEAFF.

This clone was recorded once. The J gene is TRBJ1-5, the V gene TRBV5-1; TRBD1 might be the D (5 bases). Between the trimmed V and J ends, which lost 4 bases and 0 bases, there was a span of 11 bases. Germline V CDR1 and CDR2: SGHRS, YFSETQ. The CDR3 covers 15 residues. CDR3 residues: CASSPWDSSNQPQHF. The CDR3 region has the DNA TGCGCCAGCAGCCCCTGGGACTCTAGCAATCAGCCCCAGCATTTT.

This sequence joins TRBV7-8 and TRBJ2-7; 7 bases map to TRBD1. The germline V gene has CDR1 SGHVS and CDR2 FQNEAQ. The junction had 11 bases not matched to a gene; V was cut back by 5 bases and J by 4 bases. The CDR3 is made up of 15 amino acids. The DNA for the CDR3 is TGTGCCAGCAGCCCAAGGACCGGGACAGATTACGAGCAGTACTTC. Residues: CASSPRTGTDYEQYF.

The genes are TRBV14 and TRBJ1-2; D possibly corresponds to TRBD1 (6 bases). In germline, CDR1 is SGHDN, CDR2 FVKESK. V was clipped by 1 base and J by 7 bases, with 16 bases between them. The CDR3 extends over 15 amino acids. CDR3 protein: CASSQGDNRGPGYTF. As DNA, the CDR3 is TGTGCCAGCAGCCAAGGGGACAATCGGGGCCCTGGCTACACCTTC. Full variable domain (outside the CDR3, taken from reference TRBV14 and TRBJ1-2): EAGVTQFPSHSVIEKGQTVTLRCDPISGHDNLYWYRRVMGKEIKFLLHFVKESKQDESGMPNNRFLAERTGGTYSTLKVQPAELEDSGVYFCASSQGDNRGPGYTFGSGTRLTVV.

The V gene is TRBV6-5, the J gene TRBJ1-2; possible D gene TRBD1, 5 bases. V was trimmed by 6 bases and J by 2 bases, leaving 10 bases between them. CDR3 length equals 13 residues. Germline V lookup: CDR1 MNHEY, CDR2 SVGAGI. The CDR3 reads CASSQGQNYGYTF. DNA of the CDR3: TGTGCCAGCAGCCAGGGTCAGAACTATGGCTACACCTTC.

The V gene is TRBV28, the J gene TRBJ1-5; D gene ambiguous. The germline V and J ends were trimmed by 2 bases and 0 bases, with 11 bases remaining between them. Per the germline V gene, CDR1 is MDHEN and CDR2 is SYDVKM. The CDR3 runs to 16 residues. The CDR3: CASSLNWGNSNQPQHF. The CDR3 coding sequence is TGTGCCAGCAGTTTAAATTGGGGTAATAGCAATCAGCCCCAGCATTTT.

This chain links TRBV12-5 with TRBJ2-2; D possibly corresponds to TRBD2 (5 bases). Germline V gives CDR1 LGHNT, CDR2 FRNRAP. V lost 6 bases to trimming and J lost 5 bases, with 19 bases between them. The CDR3 totals 16 residues. The CDR3 loop reads CASGRRGSRETGELFF. The CDR3 coding sequence is TGTGCTAGTGGGCGTCGGGGTTCCCGAGAAACCGGGGAGCTGTTTTTT.

The chain is built from TRBV28 and TRBJ1-5; a possible D gene is TRBD1 (6 bases). The CDR3 loop spans 17 amino acids. The germline V gene has CDR1 MDHEN and CDR2 SYDVKM. V lost 5 bases and J lost 4, with 21 bases in between. The DNA of the CDR3 is TGTGCCAGCAGTCAGACAGGATCTTTGGGTGCAAATCAGCCCCAGCATTTT. Its translation: CASSQTGSLGANQPQHF. Full variable domain (outside the CDR3, taken from reference TRBV28 and TRBJ1-5): DVKVTQSSRYLVKRTGEKVFLECVQDMDHENMFWYRQDPGLGLRLIYFSYDVKMKEKGDIPEGYSVSREKKERFSLILESASTNQTSMYLCASSQTGSLGANQPQHFGDGTRLSIL.

This clone was found once. V and J are TRBV21-1 and TRBJ1-5. TRBV21-1 is tagged as a pseudogene. This CDR3 spans 15 amino acids. CDR3 amino acids: CASTLLGHSNQPQHF. The CDR3 coding sequence is TGTGCCAGTACCCTCCTAGGTCATAGCAATCAGCCCCAGCATTTT.

This clone was recorded only once. This chain connects TRBV7-2 to TRBJ1-3, with TRBD1 matching 7 bases. The trim removed 5 bases at V and 4 bases at J, leaving 11 bases unmatched. CDR1 and CDR2 from the germline V gene are SGHTA and FQGNSA. The CDR3 sequence is 16 residues long. The CDR3 spells CASSVNPGGAGNTIYF. The CDR3 DNA follows: TGTGCCAGCAGCGTGAATCCAGGGGGGGCGGGAAACACCATATATTTT.

Only a few counts were recorded for this clone. V usage is TRBV7-6 and J usage is TRBJ2-2; D uncertain. Trimming took 4 bases from V and 2 from J, leaving 11 bases between them. The CDR3 runs 15 residues. Germline values: CDR1 SGHVS, CDR2 FNYEAQ. CDR3 region: CASSSGGFNTGELFF. In DNA form, the CDR3 reads TGTGCCAGCAGCTCCGGTGGATTCAACACCGGGGAGCTGTTTTTT.

This clone was seen once. This chain links TRBV5-1 with TRBJ2-2; TRBD2 matches 14 bases. Germline V lookup: CDR1 SGHRS, CDR2 YFSETQ. With V trimmed by 0 bases and J by 4 bases, 8 bases remained unmatched. The CDR3 spans 19 residues. CDR3 sequence (DNA): TGCGCCAGCAGCTTGGCCGGGACTAGCGGGAGACGAATCACCGGGGAGCTGTTTTTT. It specifies CASSLAGTSGRRITGELFF.

The chain joins TRBV4-2 to TRBJ1-4; D is undetermined. V was shortened by 0 bases and J by 7 bases, with 9 bases between the two germline ends. CDR1 and CDR2 (germline): LGHNA, YNFKEQ. CDR3 length: 14 residues. CDR3 in DNA: TGTGCCAGCAGCCAAGAGTACGAGGGTGAAAAACTGTTTTTT. As protein: CASSQEYEGEKLFF.

The V and J genes are TRBV11-3 and TRBJ2-5, with TRBD1 as a possible D gene (6 bases). There are 16 residues in the CDR3. Trimming cost V 3 bases and J 2 bases, with 16 bases left between them. CDR1 SGHNT and CDR2 YENEEA come from the germline V gene. The CDR3 spells CASSLGALRSQETQYF. In nucleotides, the CDR3 is TGTGCCAGCAGCTTGGGGGCCCTAAGGTCTCAAGAGACCCAGTACTTC.

This chain uses TRBV5-1 with TRBJ1-2; 7 positions agree with TRBD1. This CDR3 contains 19 residues. V was clipped by 1 base and J by 9 bases; unmatched bases: 24. CDR1 SGHRS and CDR2 YFSETQ come from the germline V gene. The CDR3 region has the DNA TGCGCCAGCAGCTTGTCCGGAAAAGGGACAGACCAACCTCATTTTCGCTACACCTTC. Its translation is CASSLSGKGTDQPHFRYTF.

This chain links TRBV9 with TRBJ2-5; TRBD1 is a possible D gene (6 bases). The germline V gene has CDR1 SGDLS and CDR2 YYNGEE. With 3 bases removed from V and 1 base from J, the gap between germline ends came to 16 bases. CDR3 length: 16 amino acids. This chain's CDR3 is CASSAPTGVGQETQYF. CDR3 DNA: TGTGCCAGCAGCGCCCCGACAGGAGTTGGCCAAGAGACCCAGTACTTC.

The chain carries TRBV14 and TRBJ2-2, with D possibly called TRBD1 or TRBD2 (7 bases each). Germline CDR1 and CDR2: SGHDN and FVKESK. The CDR3 runs 15 residues. The V and J ends lost 3 bases and 5 bases respectively, with 13 bases between them. CDR3 amino acids: CASSHNRGGTGELFF. Written as DNA, the CDR3 is TGTGCCAGCAGCCATAACAGGGGAGGGACCGGGGAGCTGTTTTTT.

The V gene is TRBV6-5, the J gene TRBJ2-7; 11 bases fit TRBD1. Germline V gene lookup returns CDR1 MNHEY and CDR2 SVGAGI. CDR3 size: 13 residues. The ends lost 8 bases at V and 5 bases at J; junction bases unmatched: 5. The CDR3 DNA reads as TGTGCCAGCTGGACAGGGGGCCTCCACGAGCAGTACTTC. This encodes CASWTGGLHEQYF.

The genes are TRBV10-3 and TRBJ2-1, with D tentatively TRBD1 or TRBD2 (7 bases each). Per the germline V gene, CDR1 is ENHRY and CDR2 is SYGVKD. There are 14 residues in the CDR3. Trimming removed 4 bases from V and 8 bases from J, with 15 bases in between. CDR3 region: CAISGRDSGDEQFF. DNA of the CDR3: TGTGCCATCAGTGGGCGGGACAGCGGGGATGAGCAGTTCTTC.

V is TRBV5-1 and J is TRBJ1-5; possibly TRBD1 for D (5 bases). Germline V gene lookup returns CDR1 SGHRS and CDR2 YFSETQ. Trimming cost V 4 bases and J 4 bases, with 12 bases left between them. This CDR3 region has 14 residues. CDR3 in amino acids: CASSPDGGNQPQHF. The CDR3, as DNA: TGCGCCAGCAGCCCCGACGGGGGAAATCAGCCCCAGCATTTT.

The chain recombines TRBV3-1 (or the pseudogene TRBV3-2) with TRBJ2-5; 8 bases are shared with TRBD2. The CDR3 runs 15 residues. J was trimmed by 4 bases and V by 6 bases; bases with no gene match: 10. Germline V lookup: CDR1 LGHDT, CDR2 YNNKEL (reference sequence). The CDR3 nucleotides are TGTGCCAGCAGTTTGCCCAGCGGGAGCGCAGAGACCCAGTACTTC. Its translation: CASSLPSGSAETQYF.

The chain employs TRBV11-2 and TRBJ2-7, with 10 bases lining up with TRBD2. The germline gives CDR1 SGHAT, CDR2 FQNNGV. V shed 5 bases, J shed 2 bases, and the junction held 6 bases outside the gene matches. CDR3 length equals 15 residues. This CDR3 reads CASSDGLAEPYEQYF. CDR3 bases: TGTGCCAGCAGCGACGGACTAGCGGAACCCTACGAGCAGTACTTC.